The following is a T cell receptor beta chain sequence with its context. TCRdb recomputed calls from the 5' RACE reads with MiXCR, one row per CDR3 protein. Of tens of thousands of distinct CDR3 sequences listed, 10% are singletons. The CDR3 has 14 residues. CDR1 LGHDT and CDR2 YNNKEL come from the germline V gene (reference sequence). With V trimmed by 8 bases and J by 5 bases, 11 bases remained unmatched. This specimen comes from a study of CD8 T cells in ankylosing spondylitis. Input material: blood, either unsorted or a sorted T cell fraction (not recorded which). V usage is TRBV3-1 and J usage is TRBJ1-1; the match to TRBD1 covers 7 bases. The receptor comes from a male donor with ankylosing spondylitis or in good health (not recorded which). CDR3 bases: TGTGCCAGCTGCAAGCAGGGGGATTGGACTGAAGCTTTCTTT. Translating it yields CASCKQGDWTEAFF.